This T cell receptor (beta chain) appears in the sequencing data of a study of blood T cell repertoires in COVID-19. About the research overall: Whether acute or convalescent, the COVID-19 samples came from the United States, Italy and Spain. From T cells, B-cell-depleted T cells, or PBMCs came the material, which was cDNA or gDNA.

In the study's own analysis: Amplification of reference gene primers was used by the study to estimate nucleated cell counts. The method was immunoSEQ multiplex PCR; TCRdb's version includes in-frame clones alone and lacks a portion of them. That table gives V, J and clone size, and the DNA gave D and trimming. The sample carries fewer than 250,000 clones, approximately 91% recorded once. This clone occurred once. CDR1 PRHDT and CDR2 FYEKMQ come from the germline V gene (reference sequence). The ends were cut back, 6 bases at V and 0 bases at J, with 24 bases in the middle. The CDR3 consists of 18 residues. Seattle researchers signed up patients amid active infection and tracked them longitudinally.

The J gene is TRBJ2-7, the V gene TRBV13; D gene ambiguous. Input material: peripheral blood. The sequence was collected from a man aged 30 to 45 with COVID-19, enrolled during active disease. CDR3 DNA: TGTGCCAGCAGTCTCACCTTTAAAGCTGTAGTAAACTCCTACGAGCAGTACTTC. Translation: CASSLTFKAVVNSYEQYF.